The table lists the clone carrying this T cell receptor beta chain with a few counts. This record belongs to a study of T cells after yellow fever vaccination. There are 15 residues in the CDR3. V shed 5 bases and J shed 2 bases, with 16 bases lying between them. Germline V gene lookup returns CDR1 SGHVS and CDR2 FQNEAQ. TCRdb reprocessed the 5' RACE reads via MiXCR and lists one record per CDR3 protein. The sample yields more than 300,000 distinct CDR3 sequences, about 10% seen once. This sequence joins TRBV7-8 and TRBJ2-7; D may correspond to TRBD1 or TRBD2 (5 bases each). The material sequenced was CD4+ T cells sorted from PBMCs, taken 45 days after the yellow fever booster vaccination. The clonotype originates from a man between 18 and 35 years old who received the YFV17D yellow fever vaccine. The CDR3 spells CASSAGITGAYEQYV. As DNA, the CDR3 is TGTGCCAGCAGCGCCGGGATTACAGGAGCCTACGAGCAGTACGTC.